This T cell receptor (beta chain) was sequenced for a study of blood T cell repertoires in COVID-19. The length of the CDR3 is 15 residues. The V gene's germline CDR1 is SGHKS and CDR2 YYEKEE (reference sequence). V was pared by 3 bases and J by 6 bases, with 10 bases of the junction left unmatched. In the original workflow: Scientists estimated how many nucleated cells there were by amplifying reference gene primers. Clones were read by immunoSEQ multiplex PCR, and TCRdb kept only the in-frame ones, dropping some. Clone size and V and J calls were adopted from that table, with D and trimming inferred from the DNA. The sample lists more than 150,000 clones, 75% to 90% seen once, with about 2.1% in the top ten.

The J gene is TRBJ2-7, the V gene TRBV5-5; 9 bases are shared with TRBD1. The sequenced sample consisted of peripheral blood. The receptor was isolated from a man between 70 and 80 years old with active or convalescent COVID-19. In nucleotides, the CDR3 is TGTGCCAGCAGCTGGGGACAGGGCGGGGTCGGCGAGCAGTACTTC. Translation: CASSWGQGGVGEQYF.